These T cell receptor beta chains were read from a single sample in a study of blood T cell repertoires in COVID-19. TCRdb's table, derived via immunoSEQ multiplex PCR, lists solely in-frame clones and lacks some. The data hold approximately 170,000 clones, with 86% observed a single time. Source material: peripheral blood. These receptor sequences come from a man in his fifties or sixties with active or convalescent COVID-19. CDR3s include the opening cysteine and the closing phenylalanine or tryptophan. The D gene is left open where the match is weak. Only some rows state a clone size, as once, few, many or a class for expanded clones.

len: 17; j_gene: TRBJ2-3; d_gene: TRBD2; abundance: few; v_gene: TRBV7-2; CDR3aa: CASSLVWGGGGRDTQYF; CDR3nt: TGTGCCAGCAGCTTAGTGTGGGGGGGAGGAGGTAGAGATACGCAGTATTTT
len: 16; j_gene: TRBJ2-5; d_gene: TRBD2; abundance: .; v_gene: TRBV10-1; CDR3aa: CASSESRVGGSETQYF; CDR3nt: TGCGCCAGCAGTGAGTCGAGGGTGGGAGGGAGCGAGACCCAGTACTTC
len: 17; j_gene: TRBJ1-3; d_gene: TRBD1; abundance: few; v_gene: TRBV7-6; CDR3aa: CASSPRAGQTSGNTIYF; CDR3nt: TGTGCCAGCAGCCCAAGGGCGGGACAGACCTCTGGAAACACCATATATTTT
len: 14; j_gene: TRBJ1-1; d_gene: TRBD1; abundance: .; v_gene: TRBV2; CDR3aa: CASGGQGLNTEAFF; CDR3nt: TGTGCCAGCGGCGGACAGGGGTTGAACACTGAAGCTTTCTTT
len: 18; j_gene: TRBJ1-5; d_gene: .; abundance: .; v_gene: TRBV19; CDR3aa: CASSIYHLLQGGNQPQHF; CDR3nt: TGTGCCAGTAGTATATACCACCTTTTACAGGGAGGCAATCAGCCCCAGCATTTT
len: 14; j_gene: TRBJ1-1; d_gene: TRBD1; abundance: .; v_gene: TRBV5-4; CDR3aa: CASSLQGINTEAFF; CDR3nt: TGTGCCAGCAGCTTACAGGGGATCAACACTGAAGCTTTCTTT
len: 20; j_gene: TRBJ2-1; d_gene: TRBD1; abundance: .; v_gene: TRBV24-1; CDR3aa: CATSAYTGTGGGFSYNEQFF; CDR3nt: TGTGCCACCAGTGCTTACACCGGGACAGGGGGTGGTTTCTCCTACAATGAGCAGTTCTTC
len: 12; j_gene: TRBJ1-1; d_gene: .; abundance: .; v_gene: TRBV27; CDR3aa: CASRSVGSEAFF; CDR3nt: TGTGCCAGCAGGAGCGTGGGTTCTGAAGCTTTCTTT
len: 15; j_gene: TRBJ1-2; d_gene: .; abundance: .; v_gene: TRBV28; CDR3aa: CASSGLVSGVYGYTF; CDR3nt: TGTGCCAGCAGTGGTTTGGTGTCGGGGGTCTATGGCTACACCTTC
len: 13; j_gene: TRBJ1-6; d_gene: .; abundance: few; v_gene: TRBV6-4; CDR3aa: CASSEDRRSPLHF; CDR3nt: TGTGCCAGCAGTGAGGACAGACGATCACCCCTCCACTTT
len: 16; j_gene: TRBJ1-5; d_gene: .; abundance: .; v_gene: TRBV27; CDR3aa: CASSLLGDSSNQPQHF; CDR3nt: TGTGCCAGCAGCCTACTGGGCGACAGTAGCAATCAGCCCCAGCATTTT
len: 12; j_gene: TRBJ1-4; d_gene: .; abundance: few; v_gene: TRBV23-1; CDR3aa: CASSPLGGKLFF; CDR3nt: TGCGCCAGCAGTCCCCTCGGCGGGAAACTGTTTTTT
len: 15; j_gene: TRBJ2-7; d_gene: .; abundance: .; v_gene: TRBV7-2; CDR3aa: CASSAHFSKHYEQYF; CDR3nt: TGTGCCAGCAGCGCCCACTTCTCAAAGCACTACGAGCAGTACTTC
len: 11; j_gene: TRBJ1-2; d_gene: .; abundance: .; v_gene: TRBV5-4; CDR3aa: CASRGLYGYTF; CDR3nt: TGTGCCAGCAGGGGACTCTATGGCTACACCTTC
len: 13; j_gene: TRBJ1-6; d_gene: .; abundance: once; v_gene: TRBV7-2; CDR3aa: CASSSPGLGALHF; CDR3nt: TGTGCCAGCAGCTCCCCGGGACTTGGGGCCCTCCACTTT
len: 13; j_gene: TRBJ2-5; d_gene: .; abundance: .; v_gene: TRBV10-3; CDR3aa: CAIRSTDLETQYF; CDR3nt: TGTGCCATCAGGTCTACAGACCTAGAGACCCAGTACTTC
len: 14; j_gene: TRBJ1-2; d_gene: .; abundance: .; v_gene: TRBV19; CDR3aa: CASRSGTSPYGYTF; CDR3nt: TGTGCCAGTAGGTCCGGGACAAGTCCCTATGGCTACACCTTC
len: 14; j_gene: TRBJ1-5; d_gene: TRBD1; abundance: .; v_gene: TRBV30; CDR3aa: CAWRGQGLNQPQHF; CDR3nt: TGTGCCTGGAGGGGACAGGGGTTGAATCAGCCCCAGCATTTT
len: 15; j_gene: TRBJ2-7; d_gene: TRBD2; abundance: .; v_gene: TRBV28; CDR3aa: CASRLTSGFSYEQYF; CDR3nt: TGTGCCAGCAGATTGACTAGCGGCTTCTCCTACGAGCAGTACTTC
len: 12; j_gene: TRBJ1-2; d_gene: TRBD1; abundance: .; v_gene: TRBV10-3; CDR3aa: CAISPDRGGYTF; CDR3nt: TGTGCCATCAGCCCAGACAGGGGTGGCTACACCTTC
len: 13; j_gene: TRBJ1-3; d_gene: TRBD1; abundance: .; v_gene: TRBV24-1; CDR3aa: CATMTGTGNTIYF; CDR3nt: TGTGCCACGATGACAGGGACTGGAAACACCATATATTTT
len: 14; j_gene: TRBJ2-5; d_gene: .; abundance: once; v_gene: TRBV24-1; CDR3aa: CATSDYTSGETQYF; CDR3nt: TGTGCCACCAGTGATTATACTAGTGGCGAGACCCAGTACTTC
len: 15; j_gene: TRBJ1-2; d_gene: TRBD1; abundance: .; v_gene: TRBV24-1; CDR3aa: CATSEATTGGNGYTF; CDR3nt: TGTGCCACCAGTGAGGCCACGACAGGGGGGAATGGCTACACCTTC
len: 15; j_gene: TRBJ2-5; d_gene: TRBD2; abundance: .; v_gene: TRBV10-3; CDR3aa: CAISAAVAGVETQYF; CDR3nt: TGTGCCATCAGCGCCGCCGTAGCGGGAGTAGAGACCCAGTACTTC
len: 15; j_gene: TRBJ1-3; d_gene: .; abundance: .; v_gene: TRBV6-1; CDR3aa: CASSDRDRSGNTIYF; CDR3nt: TGTGCCAGCAGTGACAGGGATCGCTCTGGAAACACCATATATTTT
len: 13; j_gene: TRBJ1-3; d_gene: .; abundance: .; v_gene: TRBV3-1/TRBV3-2; CDR3aa: CASATSSGNTIYF; CDR3nt: TGTGCCAGCGCTACGTCCTCTGGAAACACCATATATTTT
len: 17; j_gene: TRBJ2-3; d_gene: .; abundance: .; v_gene: TRBV19; CDR3aa: CASSIGPQTSGTDTQYF; CDR3nt: TGTGCCAGTAGTATAGGTCCCCAAACGAGTGGCACAGATACGCAGTATTTT
len: 14; j_gene: TRBJ2-7; d_gene: TRBD1; abundance: .; v_gene: TRBV30; CDR3aa: CAWSVGTGPYEQYF; CDR3nt: TGTGCCTGGAGTGTAGGGACAGGGCCCTACGAGCAGTACTTC
len: 12; j_gene: TRBJ1-2; d_gene: .; abundance: .; v_gene: TRBV12-3/TRBV12-4; CDR3aa: CASVAGNYGYTF; CDR3nt: TGTGCCAGCGTCGCAGGGAACTATGGCTACACCTTC
len: 15; j_gene: TRBJ1-1; d_gene: .; abundance: .; v_gene: TRBV18; CDR3aa: CASSPLKGVNTEAFF; CDR3nt: TGTGCCAGCTCACCCCTCAAAGGGGTAAACACTGAAGCTTTCTTT
len: 13; j_gene: TRBJ1-2; d_gene: TRBD1; abundance: .; v_gene: TRBV12-3/TRBV12-4; CDR3aa: CASSGQGRDGYTF; CDR3nt: TGTGCCAGCAGTGGACAGGGGAGGGATGGCTACACCTTC
len: 15; j_gene: TRBJ1-1; d_gene: TRBD1; abundance: .; v_gene: TRBV18; CDR3aa: CASSPPTGANTEAFF; CDR3nt: TGTGCCAGCTCACCGCCGACAGGGGCGAACACTGAAGCTTTCTTT
len: 15; j_gene: TRBJ2-2; d_gene: .; abundance: .; v_gene: TRBV10-2; CDR3aa: CASRTGGGYTGELFF; CDR3nt: TGCGCCAGCAGAACAGGGGGAGGGTACACCGGGGAGCTGTTTTTT
len: 14; j_gene: TRBJ2-1; d_gene: TRBD2; abundance: medium-sized; v_gene: TRBV29-1; CDR3aa: CSVEETGTRLEQFF; CDR3nt: TGCAGCGTTGAAGAAACCGGGACTAGACTTGAGCAGTTCTTC
len: 14; j_gene: TRBJ2-5; d_gene: TRBD2; abundance: .; v_gene: TRBV10-2; CDR3aa: CASSEEPGGGTQYF; CDR3nt: TGCGCCAGCAGTGAGGAGCCCGGGGGGGGGACCCAGTACTTC